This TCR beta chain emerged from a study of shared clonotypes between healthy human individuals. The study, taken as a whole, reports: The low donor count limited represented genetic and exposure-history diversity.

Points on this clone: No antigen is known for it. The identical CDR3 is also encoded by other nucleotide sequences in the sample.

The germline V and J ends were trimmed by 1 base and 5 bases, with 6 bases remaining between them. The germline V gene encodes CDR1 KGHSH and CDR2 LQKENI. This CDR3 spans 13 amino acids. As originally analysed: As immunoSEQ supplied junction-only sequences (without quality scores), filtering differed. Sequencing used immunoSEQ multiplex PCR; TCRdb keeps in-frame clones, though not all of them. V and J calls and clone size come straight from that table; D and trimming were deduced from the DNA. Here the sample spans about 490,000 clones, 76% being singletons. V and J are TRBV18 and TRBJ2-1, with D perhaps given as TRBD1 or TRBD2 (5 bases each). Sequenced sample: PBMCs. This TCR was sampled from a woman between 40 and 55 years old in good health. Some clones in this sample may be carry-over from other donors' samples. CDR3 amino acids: CASSPRGDNEQFF. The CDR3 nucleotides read TGTGCCAGCTCACCACGAGGGGACAATGAGCAGTTCTTC.